This T cell receptor (beta chain) originates from a study of blood T cells in healthy people across ages. Study background: T cells yielded about one barcoded beta molecule per two cells through template switching.

J was trimmed by 3 bases and V by 5 bases; bases with no gene match: 7. CDR3 length equals 16 residues. Germline V lookup: CDR1 SGDLS, CDR2 YYNGEE. Study-level findings and limits: Possibly confounding the expanded clonotype changes was the fact that donor CMV status was unknown. Per million T cells, the diversity of TCR beta decreased roughly linearly as age advanced.

This clonotype was observed a handful of times. The antigen is undetermined. The authors ran a second PCR of about 6 to 12 cycles using a sample-barcoded 5' primer and a J-beta primer mix. Unique molecular identifiers of 12 random nucleotides labeled each cDNA. TCRdb re-analysed the 5' RACE reads in MiXCR, keeping a single row per CDR3 protein. The sample has about 720,000 distinct CDR3 sequences, around a fifth seen once. The V gene is TRBV9, the J gene TRBJ2-3, with 12 bases that match TRBD2. This TCR derives from an older man in good health. The sequenced sample consisted of blood. DNA of the CDR3: TGTGCCAGCAGTGCCTCTAGCGGGGGGGTGACAGATACGCAGTATTTT. Translation: CASSASSGGVTDTQYF.